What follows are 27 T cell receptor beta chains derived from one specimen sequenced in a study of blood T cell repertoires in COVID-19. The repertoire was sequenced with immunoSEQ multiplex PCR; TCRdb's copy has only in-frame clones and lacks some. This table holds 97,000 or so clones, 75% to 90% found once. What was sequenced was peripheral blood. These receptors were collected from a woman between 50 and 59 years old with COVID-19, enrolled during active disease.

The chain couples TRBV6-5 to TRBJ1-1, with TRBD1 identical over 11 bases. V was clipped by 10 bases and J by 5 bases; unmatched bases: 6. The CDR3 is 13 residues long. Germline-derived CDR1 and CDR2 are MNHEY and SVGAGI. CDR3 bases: TGTGCCACCCGGACAGGGGGCGGGACTGAAGCTTTCTTT. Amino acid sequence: CATRTGGGTEAFF.

The CDR3 nucleotides are TGTGCCAGCAGTTGGGGCTCCGGGACAGGGGTCGAGCAGTACTTC. This codes for CASSWGSGTGVEQYF. The chain joins TRBV6-5 to TRBJ2-7; 10 positions agree with TRBD1. The CDR3 totals 15 residues. V shed 4 bases, J shed 6 bases, and the junction held 9 bases outside the gene matches. The germline CDR1 and CDR2 sequences are MNHEY and SVGAGI.

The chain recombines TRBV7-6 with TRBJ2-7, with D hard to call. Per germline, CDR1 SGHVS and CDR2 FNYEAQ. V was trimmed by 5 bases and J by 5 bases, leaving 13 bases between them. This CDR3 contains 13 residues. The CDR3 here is CASSLTRGDEQYF. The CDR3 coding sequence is TGTGCCAGCAGCCTGACCCGAGGTGACGAGCAGTACTTC. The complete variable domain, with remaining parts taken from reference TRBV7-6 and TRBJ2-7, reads GAGVSQSPRYKVTKRGQDVALRCDPISGHVSLYWYRQALGQGPEFLTYFNYEAQQDKSGLPNDRFSAERPEGSISTLTIQRTEQRDSAMYRCASSLTRGDEQYFGPGTRLTVT.

The CDR3 DNA sequence: TGTGCCAGCAGTTCCCCGAATAACAGGGACCCCTACGAGCAGTACTTC. Residues: CASSSPNNRDPYEQYF. The chain recombines TRBV28 with TRBJ2-7; possible D gene TRBD1, 6 bases. The CDR3 totals 16 residues. V lost 4 bases, J lost 2 bases, and 18 bases lay in between. Germline-derived CDR1 and CDR2 are MDHEN and SYDVKM.

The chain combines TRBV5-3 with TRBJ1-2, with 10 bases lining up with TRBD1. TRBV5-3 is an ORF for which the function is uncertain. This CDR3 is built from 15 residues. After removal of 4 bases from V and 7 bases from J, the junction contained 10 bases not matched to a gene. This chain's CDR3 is CARSPPGQGPRGYTF. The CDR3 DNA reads TGTGCCAGAAGCCCCCCGGGACAGGGGCCGCGTGGCTACACCTTC.

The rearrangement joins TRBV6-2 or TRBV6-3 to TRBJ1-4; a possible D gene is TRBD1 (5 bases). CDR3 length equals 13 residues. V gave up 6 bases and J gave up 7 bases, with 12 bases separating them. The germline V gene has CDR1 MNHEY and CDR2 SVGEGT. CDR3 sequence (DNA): TGTGCCAGCAGCCCCAGGGCTGGTGAAAAACTGTTTTTT. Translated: CASSPRAGEKLFF.

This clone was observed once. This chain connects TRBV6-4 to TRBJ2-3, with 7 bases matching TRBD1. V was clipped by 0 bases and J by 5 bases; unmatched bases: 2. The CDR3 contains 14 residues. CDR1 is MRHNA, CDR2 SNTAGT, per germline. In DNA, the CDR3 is TGTGCCAGCAGTGACTCAGGGGGCGTAGATACGCAGTATTTT. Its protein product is CASSDSGGVDTQYF.

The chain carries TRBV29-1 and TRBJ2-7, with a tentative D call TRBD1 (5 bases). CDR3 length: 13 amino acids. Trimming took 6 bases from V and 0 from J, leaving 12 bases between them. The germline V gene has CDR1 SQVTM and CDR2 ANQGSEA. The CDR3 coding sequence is TGCAGCGTCATACGGCAGGGCTCCTACGAGCAGTACTTC. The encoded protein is CSVIRQGSYEQYF.

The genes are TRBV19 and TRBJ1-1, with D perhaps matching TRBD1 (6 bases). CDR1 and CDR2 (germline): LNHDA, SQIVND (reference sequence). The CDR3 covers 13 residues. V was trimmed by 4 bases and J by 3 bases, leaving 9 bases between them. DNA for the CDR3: TGTGCCAGTAGTAACAGGGTCGACACTGAAGCTTTCTTT. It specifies CASSNRVDTEAFF.

The CDR3: CASSQDWGVANYGYTF. CDR3 sequence (DNA): TGTGCCAGCAGCCAAGATTGGGGAGTTGCGAACTATGGCTACACCTTC. The V and J genes are TRBV3-1 (or the pseudogene TRBV3-2) and TRBJ1-2; D unclear. This CDR3 region has 16 residues. V shed 0 bases and J shed 2 bases, with 13 bases lying between them. Germline V gene lookup returns CDR1 LGHDT and CDR2 YNNKEL (reference sequence).

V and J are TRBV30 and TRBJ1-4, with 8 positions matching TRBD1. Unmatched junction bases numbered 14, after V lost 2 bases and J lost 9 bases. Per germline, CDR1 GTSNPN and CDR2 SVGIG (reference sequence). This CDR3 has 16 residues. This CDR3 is CAWSTFRQGFGQKLFF. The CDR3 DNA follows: TGTGCCTGGAGTACCTTTCGACAGGGGTTCGGTCAAAAACTGTTTTTT. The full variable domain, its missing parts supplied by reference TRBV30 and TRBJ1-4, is SQTIHQWPATLVQPVGSPLSLECTVEGTSNPNLYWYRQAAGRGLQLLFYSVGIGQISSEVPQNLSASRPQDRQFILSSKKLLLSDSGFYLCAWSTFRQGFGQKLFFGSGTQLSVL.

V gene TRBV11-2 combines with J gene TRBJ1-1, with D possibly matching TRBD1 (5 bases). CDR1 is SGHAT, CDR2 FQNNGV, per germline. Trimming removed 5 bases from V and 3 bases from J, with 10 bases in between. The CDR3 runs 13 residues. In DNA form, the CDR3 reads TGTGCCAGCAGCCACGGGACTCACACTGAAGCTTTCTTT. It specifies CASSHGTHTEAFF.

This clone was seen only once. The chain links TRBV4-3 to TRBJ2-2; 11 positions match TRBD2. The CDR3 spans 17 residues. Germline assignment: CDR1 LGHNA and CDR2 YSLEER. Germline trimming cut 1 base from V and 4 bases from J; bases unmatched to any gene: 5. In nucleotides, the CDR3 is TGCGCCAGCAGCCAAGTTAGCGGGGGGGCGGCCACCGGGGAGCTGTTTTTT. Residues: CASSQVSGGAATGELFF.

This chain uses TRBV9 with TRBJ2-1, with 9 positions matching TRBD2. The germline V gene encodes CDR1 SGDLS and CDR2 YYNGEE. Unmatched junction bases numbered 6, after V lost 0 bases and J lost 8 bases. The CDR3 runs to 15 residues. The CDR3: CASSVVSGGLYEQFF. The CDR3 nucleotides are TGTGCCAGCAGCGTAGTCAGCGGGGGGCTATATGAGCAGTTCTTC.

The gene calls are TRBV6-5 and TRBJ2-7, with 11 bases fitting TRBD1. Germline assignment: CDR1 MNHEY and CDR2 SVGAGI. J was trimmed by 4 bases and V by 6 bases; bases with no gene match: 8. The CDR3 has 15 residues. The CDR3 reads CASSTDRDRGYEQYF. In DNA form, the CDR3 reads TGTGCCAGCAGCACGGACCGGGACAGGGGGTACGAGCAGTACTTC.

The CDR3 spells CASKTGFSTDTQYF. DNA for the CDR3: TGTGCCAGCAAGACAGGGTTCTCCACAGATACGCAGTATTTT. V usage is TRBV6-5 and J usage is TRBJ2-3; TRBD1 matches at 7 bases. This CDR3 region has 14 residues. Germline loops: CDR1 MNHEY, CDR2 SVGAGI. V was pared by 7 bases and J by 2 bases, with 6 bases of the junction left unmatched.

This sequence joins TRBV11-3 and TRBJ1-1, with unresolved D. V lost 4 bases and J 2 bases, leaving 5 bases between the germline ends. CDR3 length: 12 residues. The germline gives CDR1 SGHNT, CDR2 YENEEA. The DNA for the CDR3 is TGTGCCAGCAGCTCGTCTAACACTGAAGCTTTCTTT. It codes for CASSSSNTEAFF.

The CDR3 region has the DNA TGTGCCAGCTCACCACCGGCCCGCTCTGGAAACACCATATATTTT. It encodes CASSPPARSGNTIYF. V and J are TRBV18 and TRBJ1-3; the D is unclear. Germline assignment: CDR1 KGHSH and CDR2 LQKENI. The germline V and J ends were trimmed by 0 bases and 0 bases, with 6 bases remaining between them. This CDR3 comprises 15 residues.

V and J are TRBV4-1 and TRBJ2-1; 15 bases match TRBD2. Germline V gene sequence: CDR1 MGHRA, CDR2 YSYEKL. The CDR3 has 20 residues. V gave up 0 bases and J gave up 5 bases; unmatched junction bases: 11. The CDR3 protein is CASSQEGLAGGRAKDNEQFF. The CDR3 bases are TGCGCCAGCAGCCAAGAAGGACTAGCGGGGGGGAGAGCTAAGGACAATGAGCAGTTCTTC.

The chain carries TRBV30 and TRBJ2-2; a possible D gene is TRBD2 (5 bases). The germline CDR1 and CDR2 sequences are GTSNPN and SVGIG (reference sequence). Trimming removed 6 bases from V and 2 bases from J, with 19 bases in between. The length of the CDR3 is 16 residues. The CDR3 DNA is TGTGCCTGCCCCACGGGGTCATACTTAAACACCGGGGAGCTGTTTTTT. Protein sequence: CACPTGSYLNTGELFF.

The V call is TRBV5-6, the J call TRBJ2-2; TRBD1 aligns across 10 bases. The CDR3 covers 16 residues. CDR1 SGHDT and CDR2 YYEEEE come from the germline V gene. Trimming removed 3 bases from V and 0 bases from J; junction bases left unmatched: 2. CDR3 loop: CASSSDRGPNTGELFF. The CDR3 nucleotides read TGTGCCAGCAGCTCCGACAGGGGGCCGAACACCGGGGAGCTGTTTTTT.

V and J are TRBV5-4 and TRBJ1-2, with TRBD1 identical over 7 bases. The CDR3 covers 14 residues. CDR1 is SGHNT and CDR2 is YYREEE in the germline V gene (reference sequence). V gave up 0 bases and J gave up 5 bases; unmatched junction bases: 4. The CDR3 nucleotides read TGTGCCAGCAGCTTGGACAGGGGTGGGTATGGCTACACCTTC. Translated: CASSLDRGGYGYTF.

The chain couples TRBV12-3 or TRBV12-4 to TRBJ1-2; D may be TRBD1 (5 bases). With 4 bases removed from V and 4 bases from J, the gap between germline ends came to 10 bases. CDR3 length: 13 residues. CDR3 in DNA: TGTGCCAGCAGTTCGGACATTCGCTATGGCTACACCTTC. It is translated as CASSSDIRYGYTF.

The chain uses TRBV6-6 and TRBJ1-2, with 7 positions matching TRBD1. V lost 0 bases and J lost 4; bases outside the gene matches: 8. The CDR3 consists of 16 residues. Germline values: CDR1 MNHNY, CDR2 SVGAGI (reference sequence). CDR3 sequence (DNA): TGTGCCAGCAGTTACTCGGACAGGCCCCTTGGCTATGGCTACACCTTC. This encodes CASSYSDRPLGYGYTF.

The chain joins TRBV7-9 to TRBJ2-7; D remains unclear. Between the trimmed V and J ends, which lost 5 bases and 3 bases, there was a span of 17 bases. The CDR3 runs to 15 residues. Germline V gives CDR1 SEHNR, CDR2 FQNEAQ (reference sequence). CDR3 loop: CASSPSGWQIYEQYF. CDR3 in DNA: TGTGCCAGCAGCCCTAGTGGATGGCAAATCTACGAGCAGTACTTC.

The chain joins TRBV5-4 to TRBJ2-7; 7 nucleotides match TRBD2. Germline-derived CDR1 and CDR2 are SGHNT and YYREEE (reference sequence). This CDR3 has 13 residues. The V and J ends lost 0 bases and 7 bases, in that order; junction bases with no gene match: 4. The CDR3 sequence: CASSLEWGGEQYF. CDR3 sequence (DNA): TGTGCCAGCAGCTTGGAATGGGGGGGGGAGCAGTACTTC.

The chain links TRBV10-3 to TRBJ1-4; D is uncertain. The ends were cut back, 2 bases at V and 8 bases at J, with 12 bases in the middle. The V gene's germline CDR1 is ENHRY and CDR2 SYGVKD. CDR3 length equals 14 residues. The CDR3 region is CAISEHERGEKLFF. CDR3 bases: TGTGCCATCAGTGAGCACGAACGCGGGGAAAAACTGTTTTTT.